Presented here are 2 T cell receptor beta chains from one specimen sequenced in a study of blood T cell repertoires in COVID-19. Produced via immunoSEQ multiplex PCR; TCRdb's table is partial and in-frame only. Counted here are 150,000 to 200,000 clones, 65% to 90% occurring once; the ten biggest clones make up roughly 8.2%. The sample comprised peripheral blood. The receptor source for this set is a man aged 55 to 70 with acute or convalescent COVID-19.

About this clone: The same CDR3 also results from other DNA sequences found in this sample. The chain links TRBV11-2 to TRBJ1-3; tentatively, D is TRBD1 (6 bases). Germline assignment: CDR1 SGHAT and CDR2 FQNNGV. The CDR3 runs to 16 residues. Trimming shortened V by 9 bases and J by 4 bases, and 22 bases separated the two germline ends. The CDR3 DNA follows: TGTGCCAGTAGCCCAGGGGTCCGGGGCAGGGGAAACACCATATATTTT. Translation: CASSPGVRGRGNTIYF.

This clone was detected once. V and J are TRBV6-6 and TRBJ2-5; 7 nucleotides match TRBD1. This CDR3 spans 15 amino acids. Germline V gives CDR1 MNHNY, CDR2 SVGAGI (reference sequence). After removal of 5 bases from V and 4 bases from J, the junction contained 10 bases not matched to a gene. CDR3 loop: CASSPTTGAGETQYF. The CDR3 DNA follows: TGTGCCAGCAGTCCAACAACAGGGGCTGGAGAGACCCAGTACTTC.